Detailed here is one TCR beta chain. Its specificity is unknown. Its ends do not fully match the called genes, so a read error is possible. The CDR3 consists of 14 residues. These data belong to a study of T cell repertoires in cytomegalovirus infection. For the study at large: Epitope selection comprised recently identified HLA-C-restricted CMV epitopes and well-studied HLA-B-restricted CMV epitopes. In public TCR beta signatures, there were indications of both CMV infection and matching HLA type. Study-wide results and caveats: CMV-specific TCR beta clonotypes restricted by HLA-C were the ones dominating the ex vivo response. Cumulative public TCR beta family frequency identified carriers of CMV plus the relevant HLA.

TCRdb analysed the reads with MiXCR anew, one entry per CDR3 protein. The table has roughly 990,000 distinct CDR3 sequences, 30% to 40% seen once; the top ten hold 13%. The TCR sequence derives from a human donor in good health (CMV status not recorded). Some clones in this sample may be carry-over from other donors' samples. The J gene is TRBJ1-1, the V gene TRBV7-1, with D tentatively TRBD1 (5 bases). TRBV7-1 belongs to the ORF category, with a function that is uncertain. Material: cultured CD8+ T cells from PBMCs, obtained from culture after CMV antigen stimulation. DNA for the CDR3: TGTGTCAGCAGCGATATCCGGGGGTCCACTGAAGCTTTCTTT. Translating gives CVSSDIRGSTEAFF.